This passage covers 20 T cell receptor beta chains from one sample sequenced in a study of patients and donors after allogeneic stem cell transplantation. TCRdb fed the RT-PCR reads into MiXCR, producing one record per CDR3 protein. The sample has about a million distinct CDR3 sequences, approximately 19% seen once. The sample was blood, either unsorted or a sorted T cell fraction (not recorded which). These receptors came from a human donor who was either an allogeneic HSCT recipient or a stem cell or donor lymphocyte infusion donor (not recorded which). It is not recorded whose cells these are; they may come from a transplant donor.

At least ten counts were recorded for this clonotype. This rearrangement joins TRBV29-1 to TRBJ2-7, with D unclear. The CDR3 is 11 residues long. The germline gives CDR1 SQVTM, CDR2 ANQGSEA. Trimming cost V 4 bases and J 3 bases, with 7 bases left between them. CDR3 bases: TGCAGCGTTGGGCTAAACTACGAGCAGTACTTC. Translating gives CSVGLNYEQYF.

The chain recombines TRBV20-1 with TRBJ1-2, with 7 bases aligning to TRBD1. The germline V gene has CDR1 DFQATT and CDR2 SNEGSKA (reference sequence). The CDR3 extends over 14 amino acids. The V gene end was trimmed by 6 bases and the J gene end by 2 bases; junction bases not matched to a gene: 9. CDR3 nucleotide sequence: TGCAGTGCCACTCCTTACAGGGGAAACTATGGCTACACCTTC. Translation: CSATPYRGNYGYTF.

The chain's CDR3 is CASSRQGGNEQYF. CDR3 coding DNA: TGTGCCAGCTCACGACAGGGAGGAAACGAGCAGTACTTC. The genes are TRBV18 and TRBJ2-7, with a tentative D call TRBD1 (7 bases). Germline V gene data show CDR1 as KGHSH and CDR2 as LQKENI. CDR3 length: 13 amino acids. Between the trimmed V and J ends, which lost 4 bases and 5 bases, there was a span of 12 bases.

CDR3: CSVDTGQGAGGYTF. The CDR3 region has the DNA TGCAGCGTTGATACCGGACAGGGGGCGGGAGGCTACACCTTC. The rearrangement joins TRBV29-1 to TRBJ1-2, with 11 positions matching TRBD1. With V trimmed by 3 bases and J by 8 bases, 8 bases remained unmatched. The V gene's germline CDR1 is SQVTM and CDR2 ANQGSEA. This CDR3 is built from 14 residues.

This clonotype was detected only a few times. This sequence joins TRBV24-1 and TRBJ2-3; TRBD1 aligns across 7 bases. The germline V gene has CDR1 KGHDR and CDR2 SFDVKD. This CDR3 is 15 amino acids long. Trimming took 9 bases from V and 2 from J; bases not matched to a gene: 10. For the CDR3, the DNA is TGTGCCACCGAAGATACAGGGGCTTTCACAGATACGCAGTATTTT. It specifies CATEDTGAFTDTQYF.

This clonotype came up a few times. The chain is built from TRBV4-3 and TRBJ2-3, with TRBD1 matching 7 bases. Germline assignment: CDR1 LGHNA and CDR2 YSLEER. With V trimmed by 2 bases and J by 3 bases, 5 bases remained unmatched. CDR3 length: 15 amino acids. The CDR3 DNA reads as TGCGCCAGCAGCCAACGACAGGGATTGACAGATACGCAGTATTTT. As protein: CASSQRQGLTDTQYF.

This clonotype was picked up a small number of times. The chain has TRBV4-3 and TRBJ2-7, with D unresolved. This CDR3 comprises 15 residues. The V end was cut by 0 bases, the J end by 4 bases, with 13 bases between. In germline, CDR1 is LGHNA, CDR2 YSLEER. The chain's CDR3 is CASSQELFSAYEQYF. DNA for the CDR3: TGCGCCAGCAGCCAAGAACTTTTTTCGGCTTACGAGCAGTACTTC.

The CDR3 nucleotides are TGTGCCAGCAGCCAAAGGCTCGAGCAGTACTTC. Translation gives CASSQRLEQYF. The rearrangement links TRBV3-1 to TRBJ2-7; D is uncertain. The V end lost 2 bases, the J end lost 6 bases, and 5 bases lay between the germline ends. The CDR3 is 11 residues long. CDR1 and CDR2 from the germline V gene are LGHDT and YNNKEL (reference sequence).

For the CDR3, the DNA is TGTGCCGCCAGGAGGGGGGCCGATTTTTCGAACACCGGGGAGCTGTTTTTT. Translation gives CAARRGADFSNTGELFF. This chain connects TRBV10-3 to TRBJ2-2; D may correspond to TRBD1 or TRBD2 (6 bases each). The CDR3 is 17 amino acids. Germline CDR1 ENHRY, CDR2 SYGVKD. Trimming left V 11 bases short and J 0 bases short, with 22 bases between.

This clonotype was recorded a few times. The chain is built from TRBV5-1 and TRBJ2-1; D may correspond to TRBD1 or TRBD2 (5 bases each). Germline CDR1 and CDR2: SGHRS and YFSETQ. The V and J ends lost 3 bases and 0 bases respectively, with 19 bases between them. The CDR3 has 18 residues. The CDR3 DNA follows: TGCGCCAGCAGCTGGGGGTCGAAGGAAGCGAACTCCTACAATGAGCAGTTCTTC. Translated, it gives CASSWGSKEANSYNEQFF.

V and J are TRBV7-8 and TRBJ2-5; 7 bases match TRBD2. Germline-derived CDR1 and CDR2 are SGHVS and FQNEAQ. The CDR3 consists of 16 residues. The junction had 11 bases not matched to a gene; V was cut back by 5 bases and J by 2 bases. CDR3 nucleotide sequence: TGTGCCAGCAGCCCCCCGACGGGGGGATTGCAAGAGACCCAGTACTTC. It is translated as CASSPPTGGLQETQYF.

This clonotype was counted a few times. The CDR3 DNA reads TGTGCCAGCAGCTTGAATAGTGGGAGTGAAGCTTTCTTT. It specifies CASSLNSGSEAFF. V usage is TRBV11-2 and J usage is TRBJ1-1; no clear D. Germline CDR1 and CDR2: SGHAT and FQNNGV. This CDR3 is built from 13 residues. The V end was cut by 3 bases, the J end by 7 bases, with 12 bases between. The variable domain in full, completed from reference TRBV11-2 and TRBJ1-1, reads EAGVAQSPRYKIIEKRQSVAFWCNPISGHATLYWYQQILGQGPKLLIQFQNNGVVDDSQLPKDRFSAERLKGVDSTLKIQPAKLEDSAVYLCASSLNSGSEAFFGQGTRLTVV.

J is TRBJ2-5 and V is TRBV7-3; D not resolved. The CDR3 consists of 14 residues. Germline-derived CDR1 and CDR2 are SGHTA and FQGTGA. Deletions cut 5 bases from V and 5 bases from J, with 15 bases between. For the CDR3, the DNA is TGTGCCAGCAGCCCCCAACATGGTTGGGAGACCCAGTACTTC. Translation gives CASSPQHGWETQYF.

The genes are TRBV24-1 and TRBJ2-3; D remains ambiguous. CDR1 is KGHDR, CDR2 SFDVKD, per germline. CDR3 length: 13 amino acids. Between the trimmed V and J ends, which lost 7 bases and 5 bases, there was a span of 12 bases. The CDR3 sequence: CATRGKVGDTQYF. CDR3 nucleotide sequence: TGTGCCACCAGGGGCAAGGTTGGAGATACGCAGTATTTT.

The chain couples TRBV27 to TRBJ2-7; 12 bases are shared with TRBD1. CDR1 is MNHEY, CDR2 SMNVEV, per germline (reference sequence). Losses at the gene ends were 4 bases for V and 5 bases for J; bases not matched to a gene: 9. CDR3 length: 16 amino acids. This chain's CDR3 is CASSSTGTGGVHEQYF. CDR3 coding DNA: TGTGCCAGCAGTTCGACCGGGACAGGGGGCGTCCACGAGCAGTACTTC.

The chain employs TRBV6-1 and TRBJ1-3; D gene unclear. Trimming left V 2 bases short and J 6 bases short, with 11 bases between. This CDR3 contains 14 residues. CDR1 MNHNS and CDR2 SASEGT come from the germline V gene. The CDR3 bases are TGTGCCAGCAGTGAAACGGCCGCCCAAAACACCATATATTTT. It specifies CASSETAAQNTIYF.

V and J are TRBV5-5 and TRBJ2-3, with a tentative D call TRBD2 (5 bases). Trimming removed 3 bases at V and 0 bases at J, with 11 bases between. The CDR3 contains 15 residues. The V gene's germline CDR1 is SGHKS and CDR2 YYEKEE (reference sequence). CDR3 DNA: TGTGCCAGCAGCTACAAGCGGCCTAGCACAGATACGCAGTATTTT. Translating it yields CASSYKRPSTDTQYF. The complete variable domain, with remaining parts taken from reference TRBV5-5 and TRBJ2-3, reads DAGVTQSPTHLIKTRGQQVTLRCSPISGHKSVSWYQQVLGQGPQFIFQYYEKEERGRGNFPDRFSARQFPNYSSELNVNALLLGDSALYLCASSYKRPSTDTQYFGPGTRLTVL.

This clonotype was counted only a few times. The V and J genes are TRBV5-1 and TRBJ2-1, with 10 positions matching TRBD2. The germline V gene has CDR1 SGHRS and CDR2 YFSETQ. This CDR3 contains 16 residues. Germline trimming cut 4 bases from V and 8 bases from J; bases unmatched to any gene: 12. The CDR3 here is CASSAFKSGGAHEQFF. DNA of the CDR3: TGCGCCAGCAGCGCCTTTAAAAGCGGGGGGGCCCATGAGCAGTTCTTC.

The chain couples TRBV25-1 to TRBJ1-1, with TRBD1 as a possible D gene (6 bases). The CDR3 contains 13 residues. With 8 bases removed from V and 2 bases from J, the gap between germline ends came to 12 bases. The V gene's germline CDR1 is MGHDK and CDR2 SYGVNS. The CDR3 DNA reads as TGTGCCAGCTCGGGACACTTAAACACTGAAGCTTTCTTT. This gives the protein CASSGHLNTEAFF.

The V call is TRBV5-1, the J call TRBJ1-6; TRBD1 agrees at 7 bases. Germline assignment: CDR1 SGHRS and CDR2 YFSETQ. The CDR3 is 15 residues long. V dropped 3 bases and J dropped 4; count of bases not matched to a gene: 4. CDR3 sequence (DNA): TGCGCCAGCAGCTCCGGGACAGCTTATAATTCACCCCTCCACTTT. Protein product: CASSSGTAYNSPLHF.